The present TCR beta chain was sequenced within a study of cytomegalovirus exposure and HLA in healthy donors. Looking at the study overall: A data release that came early held approximately 85 million unique TCRs from HLA-typed donors.

The PCR contained 60 Vbeta and 13 Jbeta primers. In the original processing: In a later analysis, the count reached 82 million or so unique TCR beta chains, with about 10 million shared. Produced via immunoSEQ multiplex PCR; TCRdb's table is partial and in-frame only. For V, J and clone size, that table is used; D and trimming come from the DNA. The table has some 95,000 clones, around 77% seen once. Germline V gene sequence: CDR1 WSHSY, CDR2 SAAADI. With 0 bases removed from V and 0 bases from J, the gap between germline ends came to 9 bases. The CDR3 is made up of 16 amino acids. This TCR was sampled from a man in his fifties in good health and CMV-seropositive. The chain joins TRBV10-2 to TRBJ2-1; possibly TRBD2 for D (7 bases). Sequencing was carried out using PBMCs. The CDR3 reads CASSESGGPSYNEQFF. In DNA form, the CDR3 reads TGCGCCAGCAGTGAGTCGGGGGGGCCCTCCTACAATGAGCAGTTCTTC.